This T cell receptor (beta chain) was obtained from a study of blood T cell repertoires in COVID-19. Study as a whole: Sites in the United States, Italy and Spain provided acute and convalescent COVID-19 samples. T cells, B-cell-depleted T cells, or PBMCs provided the cDNA or gDNA that served as material.

Authors' data handling: Cell counts per sample came from amplifying reference gene primers. The table came from immunoSEQ multiplex PCR; TCRdb's copy has only in-frame clones and leaves some out. V and J calls and clone size are copied from that table; D and trimming were computed from the DNA. The sample has some 77,000 clones, roughly 80% seen once. Input material: peripheral blood. The source of this sequence is an older man with acute or convalescent COVID-19.

In nucleotides, the CDR3 is TGTGCCAGTAGTACTGGACTAGCGGGAGCTGGGTTCTTC. Residues: CASSTGLAGAGFF. V usage is TRBV19 and J usage is TRBJ2-1; 13 bases line up with TRBD2. CDR3 length: 13 amino acids. With V trimmed by 4 bases and J by 15 bases, 6 bases remained unmatched. The V gene's germline CDR1 is LNHDA and CDR2 SQIVND (reference sequence). Full variable domain (remainder filled in from reference TRBV19 and TRBJ2-1): DGGITQSPKYLFRKEGQNVTLSCEQNLNHDAMYWYRQDPGQGLRLIYYSQIVNDFQKGDIAEGYSVSREKKESFPLTVTSAQKNPTAFYLCASSTGLAGAGFFGPGTRLTVL.